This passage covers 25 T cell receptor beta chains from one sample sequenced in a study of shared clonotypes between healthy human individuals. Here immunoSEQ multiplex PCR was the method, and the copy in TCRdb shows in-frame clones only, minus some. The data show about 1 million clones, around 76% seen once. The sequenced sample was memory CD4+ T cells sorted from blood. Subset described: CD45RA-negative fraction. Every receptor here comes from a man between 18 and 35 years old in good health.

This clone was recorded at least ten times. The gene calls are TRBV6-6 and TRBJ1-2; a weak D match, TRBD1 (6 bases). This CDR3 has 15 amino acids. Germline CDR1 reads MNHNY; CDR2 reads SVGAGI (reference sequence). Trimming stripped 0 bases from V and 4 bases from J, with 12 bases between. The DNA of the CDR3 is TGTGCCAGCAGTTACTCGGGGGCTGGGGGCTATGGCTACACCTTC. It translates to CASSYSGAGGYGYTF.

This CDR3 is CASSQLLVNQPQHF. Here the CDR3 DNA reads TGCGCCAGCAGCCAACTATTAGTCAATCAGCCCCAGCATTTT. V and J are TRBV4-3 and TRBJ1-5; D gene unclear. Trimming stripped 2 bases from V and 3 bases from J, with 8 bases between. Germline V CDR1 and CDR2: LGHNA, YSLEER. The CDR3 runs to 14 residues.

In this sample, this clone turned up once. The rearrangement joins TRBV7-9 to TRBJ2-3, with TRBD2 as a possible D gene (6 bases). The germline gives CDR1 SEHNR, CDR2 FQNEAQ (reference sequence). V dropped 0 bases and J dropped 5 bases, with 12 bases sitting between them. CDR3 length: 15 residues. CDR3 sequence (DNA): TGTGCCAGCAGCTTAGCGGGACTTCGGGGAGATACGCAGTATTTT. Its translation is CASSLAGLRGDTQYF.

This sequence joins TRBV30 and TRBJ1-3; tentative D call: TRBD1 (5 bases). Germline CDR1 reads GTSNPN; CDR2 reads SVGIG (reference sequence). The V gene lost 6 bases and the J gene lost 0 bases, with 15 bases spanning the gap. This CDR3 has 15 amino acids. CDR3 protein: CACYPGAFSGNTIYF. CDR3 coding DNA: TGTGCCTGTTACCCTGGGGCTTTCTCTGGAAACACCATATATTTT.

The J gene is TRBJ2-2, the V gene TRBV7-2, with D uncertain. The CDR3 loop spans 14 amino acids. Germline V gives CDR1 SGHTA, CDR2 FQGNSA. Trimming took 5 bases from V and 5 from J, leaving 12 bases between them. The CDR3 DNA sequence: TGTGCCAGCAGCCCACCGATTACGACCGGGGAGCTGTTTTTT. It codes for CASSPPITTGELFF.

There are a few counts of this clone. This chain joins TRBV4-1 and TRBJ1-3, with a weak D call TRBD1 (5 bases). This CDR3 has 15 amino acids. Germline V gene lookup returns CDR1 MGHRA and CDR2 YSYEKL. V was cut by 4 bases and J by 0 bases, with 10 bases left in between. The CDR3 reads CASSPGQFSGNTIYF. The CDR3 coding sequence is TGCGCCAGCAGCCCCGGACAATTCTCTGGAAACACCATATATTTT.

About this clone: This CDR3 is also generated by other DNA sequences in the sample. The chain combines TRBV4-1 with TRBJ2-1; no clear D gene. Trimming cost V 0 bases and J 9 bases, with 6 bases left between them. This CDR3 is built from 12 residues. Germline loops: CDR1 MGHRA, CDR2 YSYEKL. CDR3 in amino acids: CASSQEVGEQFF. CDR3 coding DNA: TGCGCCAGCAGCCAAGAGGTTGGTGAGCAGTTCTTC.

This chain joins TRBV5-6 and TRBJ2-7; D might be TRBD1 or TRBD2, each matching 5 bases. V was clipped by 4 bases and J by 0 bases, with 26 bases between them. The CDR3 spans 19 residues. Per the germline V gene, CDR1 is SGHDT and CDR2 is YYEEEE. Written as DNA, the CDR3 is TGTGCCAGCAGCCCGAGGTTCTATCGGGGCGGTGGCAGCTCCTACGAGCAGTACTTC. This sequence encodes CASSPRFYRGGGSSYEQYF.

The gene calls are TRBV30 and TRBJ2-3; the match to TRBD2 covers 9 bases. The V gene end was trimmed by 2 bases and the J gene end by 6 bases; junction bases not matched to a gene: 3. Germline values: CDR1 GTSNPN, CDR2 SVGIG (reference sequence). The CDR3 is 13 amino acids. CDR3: CAWSWSGGDTQYF. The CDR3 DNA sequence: TGTGCCTGGAGTTGGAGCGGGGGGGATACGCAGTATTTT.

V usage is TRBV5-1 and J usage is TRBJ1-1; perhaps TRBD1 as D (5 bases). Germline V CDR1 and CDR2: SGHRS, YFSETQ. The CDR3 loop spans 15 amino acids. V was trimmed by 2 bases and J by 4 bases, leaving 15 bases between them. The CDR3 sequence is CASSLGEGIGTEAFF. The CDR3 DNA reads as TGCGCCAGCAGCTTAGGGGAGGGTATAGGCACTGAAGCTTTCTTT.

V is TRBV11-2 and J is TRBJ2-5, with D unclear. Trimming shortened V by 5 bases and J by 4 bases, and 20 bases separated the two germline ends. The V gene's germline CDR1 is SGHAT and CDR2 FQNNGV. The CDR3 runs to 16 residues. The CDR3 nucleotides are TGTGCCAGCAGCCGAGCTAGTAGTCTTGGCCGAGAGACCCAGTACTTC. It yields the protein CASSRASSLGRETQYF.

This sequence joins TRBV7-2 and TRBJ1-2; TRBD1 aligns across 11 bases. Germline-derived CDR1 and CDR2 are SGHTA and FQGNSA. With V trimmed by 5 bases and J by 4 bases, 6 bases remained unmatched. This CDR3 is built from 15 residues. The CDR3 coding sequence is TGTGCCAGCAGCGAGGGGACAGGGGGTTTCTATGGCTACACCTTC. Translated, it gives CASSEGTGGFYGYTF.

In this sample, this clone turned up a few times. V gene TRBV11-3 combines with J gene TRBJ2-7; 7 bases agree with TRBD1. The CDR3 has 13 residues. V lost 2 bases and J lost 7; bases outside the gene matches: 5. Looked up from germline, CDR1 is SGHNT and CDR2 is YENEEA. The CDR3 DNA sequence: TGTGCCAGCAGCTTATCCATGGACAGGGAGCAGTACTTC. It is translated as CASSLSMDREQYF.

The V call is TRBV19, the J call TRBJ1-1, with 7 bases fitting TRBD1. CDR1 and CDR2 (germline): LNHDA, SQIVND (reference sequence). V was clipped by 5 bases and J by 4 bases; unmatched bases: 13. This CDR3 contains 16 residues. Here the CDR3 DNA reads TGTGCCAGTAGTTTGGCATTAGGGGGCGGTGGCACTGAAGCTTTCTTT. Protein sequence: CASSLALGGGGTEAFF.

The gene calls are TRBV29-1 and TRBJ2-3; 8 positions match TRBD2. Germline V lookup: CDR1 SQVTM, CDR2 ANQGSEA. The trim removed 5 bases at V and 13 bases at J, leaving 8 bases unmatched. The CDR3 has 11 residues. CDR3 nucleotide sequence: TGCAGCGTTTTAGCGGGGAAATTCGAGTATTTT. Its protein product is CSVLAGKFEYF.

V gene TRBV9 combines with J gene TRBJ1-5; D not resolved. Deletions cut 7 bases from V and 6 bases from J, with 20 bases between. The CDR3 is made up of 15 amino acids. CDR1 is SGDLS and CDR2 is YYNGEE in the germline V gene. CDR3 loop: CASSDQTPCSQPQHF. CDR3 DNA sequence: TGTGCCAGCTCAGACCAGACGCCCTGCAGTCAGCCCCAGCATTTT.

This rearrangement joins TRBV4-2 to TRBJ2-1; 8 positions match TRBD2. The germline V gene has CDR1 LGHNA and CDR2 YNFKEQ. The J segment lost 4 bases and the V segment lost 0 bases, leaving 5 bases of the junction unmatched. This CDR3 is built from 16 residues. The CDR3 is CASSQEWRGAYNEQFF. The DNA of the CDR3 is TGTGCCAGCAGCCAAGAGTGGCGGGGGGCTTACAATGAGCAGTTCTTC.

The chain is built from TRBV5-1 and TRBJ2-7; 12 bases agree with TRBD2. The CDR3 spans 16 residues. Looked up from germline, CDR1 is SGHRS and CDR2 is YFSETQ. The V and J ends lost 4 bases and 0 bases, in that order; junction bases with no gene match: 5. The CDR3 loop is CASSPRTSGASYEQYF. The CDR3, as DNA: TGCGCCAGCAGCCCAAGGACTAGCGGGGCCTCCTACGAGCAGTACTTC. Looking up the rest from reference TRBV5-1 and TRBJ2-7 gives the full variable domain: KAGVTQTPRYLIKTRGQQVTLSCSPISGHRSVSWYQQTPGQGLQFLFEYFSETQRNKGNFPGRFSGRQFSNSRSEMNVSTLELGDSALYLCASSPRTSGASYEQYFGPGTRLTVT.

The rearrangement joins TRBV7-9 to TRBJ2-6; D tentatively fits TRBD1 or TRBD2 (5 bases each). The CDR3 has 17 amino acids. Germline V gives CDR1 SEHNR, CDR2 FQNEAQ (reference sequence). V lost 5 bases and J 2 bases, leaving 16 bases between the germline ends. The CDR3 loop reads CASSLVASGPGANVLTF. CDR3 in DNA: TGTGCCAGCAGCCTGGTTGCGTCGGGACCTGGGGCCAACGTCCTGACTTTC.

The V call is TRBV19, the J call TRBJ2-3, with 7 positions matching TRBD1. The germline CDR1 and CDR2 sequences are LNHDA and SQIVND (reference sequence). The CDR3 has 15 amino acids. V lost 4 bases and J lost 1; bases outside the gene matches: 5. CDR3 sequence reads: CASSNRGPGTDTQYF. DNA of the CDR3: TGTGCCAGTAGTAACAGGGGTCCCGGCACAGATACGCAGTATTTT.

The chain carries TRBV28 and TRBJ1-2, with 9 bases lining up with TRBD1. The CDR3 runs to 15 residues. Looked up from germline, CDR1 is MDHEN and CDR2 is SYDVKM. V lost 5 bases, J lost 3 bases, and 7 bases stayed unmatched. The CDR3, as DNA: TGTGCCAGCAGTAGAGTACAGGGGGCAGACTATGGCTACACCTTC. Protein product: CASSRVQGADYGYTF.

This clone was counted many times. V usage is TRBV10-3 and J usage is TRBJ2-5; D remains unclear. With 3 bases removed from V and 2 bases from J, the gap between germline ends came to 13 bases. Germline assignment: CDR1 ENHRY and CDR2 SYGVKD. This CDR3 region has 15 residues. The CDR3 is CAISDNTGKQETQYF. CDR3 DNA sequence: TGTGCCATCAGTGATAACACCGGTAAACAAGAGACCCAGTACTTC.

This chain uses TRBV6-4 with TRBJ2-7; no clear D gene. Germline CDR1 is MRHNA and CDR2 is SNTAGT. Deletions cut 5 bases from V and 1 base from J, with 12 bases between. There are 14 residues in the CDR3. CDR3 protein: CASSSDSGSYEQYF. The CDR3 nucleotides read TGTGCCAGCAGTTCGGATTCCGGTTCCTACGAGCAGTACTTC.

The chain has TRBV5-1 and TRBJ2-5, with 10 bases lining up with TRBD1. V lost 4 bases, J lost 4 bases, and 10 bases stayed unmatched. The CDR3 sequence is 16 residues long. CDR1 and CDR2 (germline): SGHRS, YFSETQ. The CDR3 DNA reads TGCGCCAGCAGCGTGGGGACAGGGGACCGACGAGAGACCCAGTACTTC. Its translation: CASSVGTGDRRETQYF.

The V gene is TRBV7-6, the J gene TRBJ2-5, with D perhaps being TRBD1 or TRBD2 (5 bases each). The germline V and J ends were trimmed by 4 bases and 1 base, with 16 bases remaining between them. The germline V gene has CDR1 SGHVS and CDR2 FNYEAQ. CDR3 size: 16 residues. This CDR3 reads CASSSILRDGQETQYF. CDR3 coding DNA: TGTGCCAGCAGCTCAATTTTACGGGACGGCCAAGAGACCCAGTACTTC.